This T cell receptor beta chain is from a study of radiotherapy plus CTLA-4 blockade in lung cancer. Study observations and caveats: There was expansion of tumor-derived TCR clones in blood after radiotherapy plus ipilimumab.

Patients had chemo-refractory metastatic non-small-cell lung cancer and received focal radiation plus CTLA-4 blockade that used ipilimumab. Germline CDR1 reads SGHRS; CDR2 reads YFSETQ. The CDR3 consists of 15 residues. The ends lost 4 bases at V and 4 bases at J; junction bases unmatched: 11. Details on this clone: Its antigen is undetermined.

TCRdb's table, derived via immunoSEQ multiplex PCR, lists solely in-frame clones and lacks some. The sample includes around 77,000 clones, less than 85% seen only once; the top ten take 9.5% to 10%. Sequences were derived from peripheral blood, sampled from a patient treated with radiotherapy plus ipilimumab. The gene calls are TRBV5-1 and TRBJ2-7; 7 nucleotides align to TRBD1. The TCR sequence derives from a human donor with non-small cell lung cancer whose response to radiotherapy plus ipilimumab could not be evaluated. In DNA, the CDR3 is TGCGCCAGCAGCCCCGGGGCCGGGACAGAGTACGAGCAGTACTTC. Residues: CASSPGAGTEYEQYF.